Reported below is one TCR beta chain. V shed 6 bases and J shed 9 bases, with 11 bases lying between them. This CDR3 spans 11 amino acids. CDR1 SGHTA and CDR2 FQGTGA come from the germline V gene. RNA transcripts were the template for amplifying TCR beta CDR3 regions. The TCR CDR3 first-round RT-PCR relied on the HTBI primer set. TCRdb used MiXCR to reprocess the multiplex PCR reads, holding one entry per CDR3 protein. The table records 480,000 or so distinct CDR3 sequences, around 50% of them present only once. The record originates from a study of T cells in Graves' hyperthyroidism and ophthalmopathy.

The sequence derives from an adult woman with Graves' disease, either hyperthyroidism or ophthalmopathy (not recorded which). Sequencing used peripheral blood or thyroid tissue (not recorded which). The V and J genes are TRBV7-3 and TRBJ1-1; D remains unclear. CDR3 in amino acids: CASRQTLKAFF. CDR3 bases: TGTGCCAGCAGGCAGACCCTTAAAGCTTTCTTT.